One and the same sample provided the 8 T cell receptor beta chains below, sequenced in a study of control samples from healthy donors and cancer patients. Clones were sequenced by immunoSEQ multiplex PCR, and TCRdb holds only the in-frame ones, with some missing. Among some 120,000 clones listed, approximately 90% were seen once. The sample consisted of blood. These receptors all stem from a man younger than 40 in good health.

This rearrangement joins TRBV5-1 to TRBJ2-5, with TRBD2 matching over 8 bases. Unmatched junction bases numbered 13, after V lost 3 bases and J lost 0 bases. Germline values: CDR1 SGHRS, CDR2 YFSETQ. The length of the CDR3 is 18 residues. CDR3: CASSSNVVTSGNQETQYF. The CDR3, as DNA: TGCGCCAGCAGCTCGAATGTAGTTACTAGCGGCAACCAAGAGACCCAGTACTTC.

The chain employs TRBV5-1 and TRBJ2-5, with a weak D call TRBD1 (5 bases). The V and J ends lost 4 bases and 5 bases respectively, with 12 bases between them. This CDR3 region has 13 residues. Germline V CDR1 and CDR2: SGHRS, YFSETQ. The CDR3 nucleotides are TGCGCCAGCAGCATACAGGTGACGGAGACCCAGTACTTC. Translation: CASSIQVTETQYF.

The chain links TRBV2 to TRBJ1-2, with 9 positions matching TRBD1. Germline V gene lookup returns CDR1 SNHLY and CDR2 FYNNEI. CDR3 length equals 15 residues. Trimming removed 7 bases from V and 4 bases from J; junction bases left unmatched: 10. This CDR3 is CASKRDGTGSYGYTF. The CDR3 nucleotides read TGTGCCAGCAAGAGAGACGGGACAGGGAGCTATGGCTACACCTTC.

This clone was counted between two and nine times. This sequence joins TRBV2 and TRBJ2-1; no clear D gene. Germline-derived CDR1 and CDR2 are SNHLY and FYNNEI. Trimming took 3 bases from V and 3 from J, leaving 21 bases between them. The CDR3 has 18 residues. The CDR3: CASSDRPHTVLDYNEQFF. CDR3 DNA sequence: TGTGCCAGCAGTGATCGACCCCATACAGTTCTCGACTACAATGAGCAGTTCTTC.

V gene TRBV2 combines with J gene TRBJ1-2; D unresolved. Per germline, CDR1 SNHLY and CDR2 FYNNEI. The CDR3 totals 13 residues. V was shortened by 1 base and J by 5 bases, with 8 bases between the two germline ends. The CDR3 loop is CASSEGRLYGYTF. CDR3 nucleotide sequence: TGTGCCAGCAGTGAAGGGCGGCTGTATGGCTACACCTTC.

V is TRBV30 and J is TRBJ2-7; D not certain. Trimming left V 0 bases short and J 5 bases short, with 8 bases between. The CDR3 has 12 amino acids. Germline CDR1 and CDR2: GTSNPN and SVGIG (reference sequence). This CDR3 is CAWSVRGDEQYF. The CDR3 DNA reads TGTGCCTGGAGTGTACGAGGAGACGAGCAGTACTTC.

The J gene is TRBJ1-5, the V gene TRBV24-1; possibly TRBD1 for D (6 bases). Germline V CDR1 and CDR2: KGHDR, SFDVKD. The CDR3 covers 16 residues. V dropped 0 bases and J dropped 1 base, with 9 bases sitting between them. The CDR3 sequence: CATSDLTGSSNQPQHF. The CDR3 DNA reads as TGTGCCACCAGTGATTTGACAGGGAGCAGCAATCAGCCCCAGCATTTT.

V and J are TRBV5-1 and TRBJ2-2, with D hard to call. Trimming took off 4 bases at V and 1 base at J, with 8 bases between the two ends. The CDR3 runs 14 residues. From germline, CDR1 is SGHRS and CDR2 YFSETQ. The CDR3 nucleotides are TGCGCCAGCAGCGAGGCTTGGAACACCGGGGAGCTGTTTTTT. Translated: CASSEAWNTGELFF. The complete variable domain, with remaining parts taken from reference TRBV5-1 and TRBJ2-2, reads KAGVTQTPRYLIKTRGQQVTLSCSPISGHRSVSWYQQTPGQGLQFLFEYFSETQRNKGNFPGRFSGRQFSNSRSEMNVSTLELGDSALYLCASSEAWNTGELFFGEGSRLTVL.